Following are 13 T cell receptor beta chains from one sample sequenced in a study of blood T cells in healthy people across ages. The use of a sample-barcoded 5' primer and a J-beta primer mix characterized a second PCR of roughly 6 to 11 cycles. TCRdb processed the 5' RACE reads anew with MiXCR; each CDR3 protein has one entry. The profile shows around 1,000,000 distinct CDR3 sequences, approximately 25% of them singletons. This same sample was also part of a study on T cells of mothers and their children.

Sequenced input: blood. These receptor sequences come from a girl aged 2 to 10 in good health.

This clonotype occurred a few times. The CDR3 DNA follows: TGTGCCAGCAGCCATGATCCAGGGGCGGATGAGCAGTTCTTC. This translates into CASSHDPGADEQFF. The chain joins TRBV3-1 to TRBJ2-5; D might be TRBD1 (6 bases). The J call is doubtful: the DNA matches TRBJ2-1 better. This CDR3 contains 14 residues. From germline, CDR1 is LGHDT and CDR2 YNNKEL (reference sequence).

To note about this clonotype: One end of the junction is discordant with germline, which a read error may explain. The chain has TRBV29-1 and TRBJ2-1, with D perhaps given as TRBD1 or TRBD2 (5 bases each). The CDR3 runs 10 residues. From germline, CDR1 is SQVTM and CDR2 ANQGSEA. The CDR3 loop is CSVGSLGEYF. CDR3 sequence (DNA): TGCAGCGTCGGATCCCTAGGGGAGTACTTC.

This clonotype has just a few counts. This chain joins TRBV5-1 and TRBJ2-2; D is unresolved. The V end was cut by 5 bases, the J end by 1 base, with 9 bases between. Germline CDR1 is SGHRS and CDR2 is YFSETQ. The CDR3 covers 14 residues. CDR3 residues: CASRTQRNTGELFF. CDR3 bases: TGCGCCAGCAGAACACAGCGGAACACCGGGGAGCTGTTTTTT.

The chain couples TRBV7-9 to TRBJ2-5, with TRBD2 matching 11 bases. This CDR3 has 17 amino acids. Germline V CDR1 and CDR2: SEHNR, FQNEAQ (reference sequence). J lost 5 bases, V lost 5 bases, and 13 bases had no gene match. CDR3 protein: CASSLILAGDLKETQYF. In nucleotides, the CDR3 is TGTGCCAGCAGCCTGATACTAGCGGGGGACTTGAAGGAGACCCAGTACTTC.

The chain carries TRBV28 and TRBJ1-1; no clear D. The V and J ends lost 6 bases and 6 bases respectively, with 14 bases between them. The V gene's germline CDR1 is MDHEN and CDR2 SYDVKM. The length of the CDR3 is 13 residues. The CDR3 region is CASRSSTRAEAFF. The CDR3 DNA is TGTGCCAGCAGATCTAGTACAAGGGCTGAAGCTTTCTTT.

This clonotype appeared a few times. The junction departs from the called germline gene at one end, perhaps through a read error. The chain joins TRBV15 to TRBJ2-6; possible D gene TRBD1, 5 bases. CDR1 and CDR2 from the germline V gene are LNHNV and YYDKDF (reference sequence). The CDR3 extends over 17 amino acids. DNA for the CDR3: TGTGCCACCAGCAGAGATCGACTCTACTCTGGGGCCAACGTCCTGACCTTC. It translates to CATSRDRLYSGANVLTF.

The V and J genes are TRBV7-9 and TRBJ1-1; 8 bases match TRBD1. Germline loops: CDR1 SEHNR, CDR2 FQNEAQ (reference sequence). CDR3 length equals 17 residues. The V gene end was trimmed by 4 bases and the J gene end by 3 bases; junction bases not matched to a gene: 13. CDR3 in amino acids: CASSSPTGEVLDTEAFF. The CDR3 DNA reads TGTGCCAGCAGCTCCCCGACAGGGGAGGTTTTGGACACTGAAGCTTTCTTT.

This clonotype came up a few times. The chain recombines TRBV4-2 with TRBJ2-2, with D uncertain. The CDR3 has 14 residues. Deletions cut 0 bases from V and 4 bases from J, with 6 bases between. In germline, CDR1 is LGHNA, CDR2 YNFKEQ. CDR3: CASSQDYGTGELFF. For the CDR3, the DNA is TGTGCCAGCAGCCAAGATTACGGCACCGGGGAGCTGTTTTTT.

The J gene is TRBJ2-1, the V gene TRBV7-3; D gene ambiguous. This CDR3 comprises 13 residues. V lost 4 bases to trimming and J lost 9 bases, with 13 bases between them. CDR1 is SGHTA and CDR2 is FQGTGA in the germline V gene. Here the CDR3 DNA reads TGTGCCAGCAGCTCCGTACTTAGCAGTGAGCAGTTCTTC. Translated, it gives CASSSVLSSEQFF.

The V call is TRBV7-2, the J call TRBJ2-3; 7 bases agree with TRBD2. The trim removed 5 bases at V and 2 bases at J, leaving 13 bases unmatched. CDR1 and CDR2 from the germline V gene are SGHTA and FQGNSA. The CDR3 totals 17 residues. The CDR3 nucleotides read TGTGCCAGCAGCCCCCGTGGGCGGGAGTGGGTCACAGATACGCAGTATTTT. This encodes CASSPRGREWVTDTQYF. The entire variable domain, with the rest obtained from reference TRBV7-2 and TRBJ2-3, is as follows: GAGVSQSPSNKVTEKGKDVELRCDPISGHTALYWYRQSLGQGLEFLIYFQGNSAPDKSGLPSDRFSAERTGGSVSTLTIQRTQQEDSAVYLCASSPRGREWVTDTQYFGPGTRLTVL.

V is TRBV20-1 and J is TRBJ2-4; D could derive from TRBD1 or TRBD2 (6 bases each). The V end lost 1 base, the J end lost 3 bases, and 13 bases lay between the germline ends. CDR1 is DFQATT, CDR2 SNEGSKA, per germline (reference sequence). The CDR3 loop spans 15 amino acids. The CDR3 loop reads CSARVWRGDKNIQYF. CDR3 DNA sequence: TGCAGTGCTAGAGTGTGGAGGGGGGACAAAAACATTCAGTACTTC.

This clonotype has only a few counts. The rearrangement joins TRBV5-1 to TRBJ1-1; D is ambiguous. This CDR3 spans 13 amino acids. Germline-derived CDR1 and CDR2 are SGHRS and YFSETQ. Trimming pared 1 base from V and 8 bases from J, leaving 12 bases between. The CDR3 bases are TGCGCCAGCAGCTTGTGGGGTGAGGGAGAAGCTTTCTTT. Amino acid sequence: CASSLWGEGEAFF.

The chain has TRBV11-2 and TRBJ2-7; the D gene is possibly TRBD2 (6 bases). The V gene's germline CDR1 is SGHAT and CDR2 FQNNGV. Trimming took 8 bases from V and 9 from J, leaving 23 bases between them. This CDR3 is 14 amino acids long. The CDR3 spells CASGLAVNRPGQYF. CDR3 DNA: TGTGCCAGCGGGTTAGCGGTGAACCGACCCGGGCAGTACTTC.